This T cell receptor beta chain was profiled in a study of CD8 T cells in Susac syndrome. Study information: Clinical remission applied to 8 or 9 sequenced Susac syndrome patients, and six had active disease. Study-wide points: By the study's own acknowledgment, its TCR sequencing and HLA analysis included relatively few individuals.

Negative magnetic isolation gave CD8+ and CD4+ cells; FACS enriched CD8+ TEMRA. A quantity of about 0.5 to 1 ug RNA underwent reverse transcription using random hexamers. Across 54 Vbeta and 13 Jbeta, immunoSEQ multiplex PCR amplified TCR beta CDR3. TCRdb analysed the immunoSEQ multiplex PCR reads with MiXCR anew, one entry per CDR3 protein. The table has about 190,000 distinct CDR3 sequences, 90% to 97% seen once; the top ten hold 0.075% to 0.1%. A word on this clonotype: Its target is not known.

From germline, CDR1 is SGDLS and CDR2 YYNGEE. This CDR3 has 18 residues. Trimming removed 0 bases from V and 2 bases from J, with 21 bases in between. The chain has TRBV9 and TRBJ2-7, with D possibly TRBD1 on 6 matching bases. This sequence was found in a human donor with Susac syndrome. Sequencing input: CD4+ T cells from PBMCs. This CDR3 reads CASSVGDPGAYPTYEQYF. CDR3 nucleotides: TGTGCCAGCAGCGTAGGAGATCCAGGGGCTTACCCTACCTACGAGCAGTACTTC.